These 27 T cell receptor beta chains originate from one sample sequenced in a study of blood T cell repertoires in COVID-19. Using immunoSEQ multiplex PCR, the repertoire was profiled, and TCRdb retains in-frame clones only, with some absent. The table records about 280,000 clones, 89% of them present only once. Sequenced sample: peripheral blood. The receptors shown here come from a man aged 50 or older with acute or convalescent COVID-19.

The chain links TRBV5-4 to TRBJ2-7; 11 bases are shared with TRBD1. There are 15 residues in the CDR3. In germline, CDR1 is SGHNT, CDR2 YYREEE (reference sequence). After removal of 4 bases from V and 2 bases from J, the junction contained 5 bases not matched to a gene. CDR3 sequence: CASSGPGQGAYEQYF. The CDR3 bases are TGTGCCAGCAGCGGACCGGGACAGGGGGCCTACGAGCAGTACTTC.

This clone was detected a few times. The same CDR3 arises from other DNA sequences in this sample as well. The gene calls are TRBV7-9 and TRBJ1-6; D gene ambiguous. From germline, CDR1 is SEHNR and CDR2 FQNEAQ (reference sequence). CDR3 length: 16 residues. V was cut by 5 bases and J by 0 bases, with 11 bases left in between. CDR3 bases: TGTGCCAGCAGCCCCCGAGGGAGCTCCTATAATTCACCCCTCCACTTT. It encodes CASSPRGSSYNSPLHF.

The V and J genes are TRBV5-4 and TRBJ2-2; a possible D gene is TRBD1 (5 bases). Germline values: CDR1 SGHNT, CDR2 YYREEE (reference sequence). The CDR3 has 15 amino acids. The ends were cut back, 0 bases at V and 3 bases at J, with 9 bases in the middle. CDR3 in amino acids: CASSLAGIDTGELFF. The DNA of the CDR3 is TGTGCCAGCAGCTTGGCAGGGATTGACACCGGGGAGCTGTTTTTT. The whole variable domain, filled in from reference TRBV5-4 and TRBJ2-2, reads ETGVTQSPTHLIKTRGQQVTLRCSSQSGHNTVSWYQQALGQGPQFIFQYYREEENGRGNFPPRFSGLQFPNYSSELNVNALELDDSALYLCASSLAGIDTGELFFGEGSRLTVL.

The J gene is TRBJ2-5, the V gene TRBV5-1; 11 nucleotides align to TRBD2. V shed 4 bases, J shed 3 bases, and the junction held 2 bases outside the gene matches. The CDR3 sequence is 14 residues long. Germline values: CDR1 SGHRS, CDR2 YFSETQ. The CDR3 bases are TGCGCCAGCAGCCGTAGCGGGGGGGAAGAGACCCAGTACTTC. It is translated as CASSRSGGEETQYF.

CDR3 nucleotides: TGTGCCAGCAGCGGGGACAGGGAACGAGGCCGCTACGAGCAGTACTTC. The encoded protein is CASSGDRERGRYEQYF. The V and J genes are TRBV5-4 and TRBJ2-7; TRBD1 matches 9 bases. Per the germline V gene, CDR1 is SGHNT and CDR2 is YYREEE (reference sequence). The CDR3 is 16 amino acids. The V gene end was trimmed by 4 bases and the J gene end by 3 bases; junction bases not matched to a gene: 11.

The V gene is TRBV10-3, the J gene TRBJ1-3; the D gene is possibly TRBD1 (5 bases). The ends were cut back, 3 bases at V and 4 bases at J, with 7 bases in the middle. Germline CDR1 ENHRY, CDR2 SYGVKD. This CDR3 is 13 amino acids long. The CDR3 DNA reads TGTGCCATCAGTGATTGGACAGGAAACACCATATATTTT. Translation gives CAISDWTGNTIYF.

This clone has only a few counts. The gene calls are TRBV10-3 and TRBJ2-2; TRBD2 might be the D (5 bases). Deletions cut 7 bases from V and 4 bases from J, with 10 bases between. The CDR3 has 13 amino acids. Germline values: CDR1 ENHRY, CDR2 SYGVKD. CDR3 DNA sequence: TGTGCCATCACCGAGGGTTTCACCGGGGAGCTGTTTTTT. Its protein product is CAITEGFTGELFF.

This chain joins TRBV5-1 and TRBJ2-7, with 11 positions matching TRBD1. The germline V gene has CDR1 SGHRS and CDR2 YFSETQ. V shed 4 bases and J 6 bases; nucleotides not matched to a gene: 9. The CDR3 sequence is 15 residues long. DNA for the CDR3: TGCGCCAGCAGCCTCACCGGGACAGGGGGAGGCGAGCAGTACTTC. Amino acid sequence: CASSLTGTGGGEQYF.

A note on this clone: Other nucleotide sequences in the sample specify the same CDR3. The gene calls are TRBV28 and TRBJ1-2; TRBD1 matches at 10 bases. This CDR3 region has 13 residues. The V segment lost 3 bases and the J segment 8 bases; nucleotides outside the gene matches: 3. Germline CDR1 reads MDHEN; CDR2 reads SYDVKM. CDR3 in DNA: TGTGCCAGCAGTTTGGGGACAGGGGTCGGCTACACCTTC. Amino acid sequence: CASSLGTGVGYTF.

The rearrangement uses TRBV5-4 and TRBJ1-3; TRBD1 matches at 7 bases. The CDR3 runs to 15 residues. V shed 3 bases and J 2 bases; nucleotides not matched to a gene: 5. CDR1 and CDR2 from the germline V gene are SGHNT and YYREEE (reference sequence). DNA for the CDR3: TGTGCCAGCAGCTCTTACCAGGGGGCTGGAAACACCATATATTTT. It codes for CASSSYQGAGNTIYF.

The J gene is TRBJ1-2, the V gene TRBV30, with TRBD1 identical over 9 bases. Germline-derived CDR1 and CDR2 are GTSNPN and SVGIG (reference sequence). The CDR3 sequence is 18 residues long. J lost 1 base, V lost 0 bases, and 12 bases had no gene match. In DNA, the CDR3 is TGTGCCTGGAGTGTACCTAGGGACAGGGACACTCTTAACTATGGCTACACCTTC. It specifies CAWSVPRDRDTLNYGYTF.

The chain has TRBV5-1 and TRBJ2-2; D might be TRBD2 (6 bases). Germline V gives CDR1 SGHRS, CDR2 YFSETQ. This CDR3 spans 15 amino acids. Trimming took off 4 bases at V and 4 bases at J, with 14 bases between the two ends. The CDR3 protein is CASSGGVERTGELFF. The CDR3 nucleotides read TGCGCCAGCAGCGGAGGGGTGGAACGCACCGGGGAGCTGTTTTTT. The full variable domain, with the rest looked up from reference TRBV5-1 and TRBJ2-2, is KAGVTQTPRYLIKTRGQQVTLSCSPISGHRSVSWYQQTPGQGLQFLFEYFSETQRNKGNFPGRFSGRQFSNSRSEMNVSTLELGDSALYLCASSGGVERTGELFFGEGSRLTVL.

The chain joins TRBV3-1 (or the pseudogene TRBV3-2) to TRBJ2-2; TRBD2 agrees at 12 bases. CDR1 and CDR2 from the germline V gene are LGHDT and YNNKEL (reference sequence). J gave up 7 bases and V 4 bases, and 16 bases lay outside the gene matches. CDR3 length: 19 amino acids. The CDR3 region has the DNA TGTGCCAGCAGCCGGCCGCCGTCTAGCGGGGGGGCCAGGGACGGGGAGCTGTTTTTT. This codes for CASSRPPSSGGARDGELFF.

The sample holds one count of this clone. The chain recombines TRBV4-1 with TRBJ1-1; D gene ambiguous. The CDR3 covers 15 residues. The V gene's germline CDR1 is MGHRA and CDR2 YSYEKL. V was trimmed by 2 bases and J by 1 base, leaving 11 bases between them. The CDR3 here is CASSQNLASNTEAFF. Written as DNA, the CDR3 is TGCGCCAGCAGCCAAAATCTGGCTTCGAACACTGAAGCTTTCTTT.

In its sample, this clone was seen a few times. The chain joins TRBV5-4 to TRBJ1-6, with 8 bases matching TRBD1. With V trimmed by 3 bases and J by 6 bases, 2 bases remained unmatched. Germline CDR1 is SGHNT and CDR2 is YYREEE (reference sequence). The CDR3 consists of 14 residues. The CDR3 here is CASSSDRANSPLHF. The CDR3 coding sequence is TGTGCCAGCAGCTCGGACAGGGCTAATTCACCCCTCCACTTT.

A word on this clone: At one of its ends the junction is not consistent with the germline gene, which may arise from a read error. The chain combines TRBV2 with TRBJ2-2; D is perhaps TRBD2 (5 bases). The CDR3 extends over 11 amino acids. From germline, CDR1 is SNHLY and CDR2 FYNNEI. CDR3 in DNA: TGTGCCAGCGAGTACACCGGGGATCTGTTTTTT. Amino acids: CASEYTGDLFF.

The V call is TRBV5-4, the J call TRBJ2-7, with 10 bases matching TRBD1. Germline trimming cut 2 bases from V and 5 bases from J; bases unmatched to any gene: 7. Germline V gene sequence: CDR1 SGHNT, CDR2 YYREEE (reference sequence). This CDR3 region has 15 residues. CDR3 region: CASSFGTGVRNEQYF. DNA of the CDR3: TGTGCCAGCAGCTTCGGGACAGGGGTTCGGAACGAGCAGTACTTC. Looking up the rest from reference TRBV5-4 and TRBJ2-7 gives the full variable domain: ETGVTQSPTHLIKTRGQQVTLRCSSQSGHNTVSWYQQALGQGPQFIFQYYREEENGRGNFPPRFSGLQFPNYSSELNVNALELDDSALYLCASSFGTGVRNEQYFGPGTRLTVT.

The chain links TRBV7-9 to TRBJ1-6; 10 nucleotides line up with TRBD1. The germline V gene encodes CDR1 SEHNR and CDR2 FQNEAQ (reference sequence). The CDR3 runs 16 residues. The ends lost 4 bases at V and 14 bases at J; junction bases unmatched: 14. The CDR3 here is CASSSIEGQGPQTLHF. CDR3 nucleotides: TGTGCCAGCAGCTCGATTGAGGGACAGGGGCCCCAAACCCTCCACTTT.

The chain carries TRBV9 and TRBJ2-3; D might be TRBD2 (6 bases). The CDR3 extends over 15 amino acids. The germline gives CDR1 SGDLS, CDR2 YYNGEE. Trimming removed 3 bases from V and 1 base from J, with 12 bases in between. CDR3 DNA sequence: TGTGCCAGCAGCGCCCCTAGCGTCGGCACAGATACGCAGTATTTT. Amino acid sequence: CASSAPSVGTDTQYF.

The V and J genes are TRBV7-9 and TRBJ2-7; perhaps TRBD1 as D (6 bases). This CDR3 has 14 residues. Trimming pared 5 bases from V and 0 bases from J, leaving 11 bases between. Germline V gives CDR1 SEHNR, CDR2 FQNEAQ (reference sequence). CDR3 bases: TGTGCCAGCAGCAGCGGCAGGGGCTCCTACGAGCAGTACTTC. This sequence encodes CASSSGRGSYEQYF.

V and J are TRBV11-3 and TRBJ2-2, with no clear D. Trimming left V 4 bases short and J 8 bases short, with 11 bases between. This CDR3 is built from 13 residues. The V gene's germline CDR1 is SGHNT and CDR2 YENEEA. The CDR3 region has the DNA TGTGCCAGCAGCTCCCTCCTCGCGGGGGAGCTGTTTTTT. This translates into CASSSLLAGELFF. The full variable domain, with the rest looked up from reference TRBV11-3 and TRBJ2-2, is EAGVVQSPRYKIIEKKQPVAFWCNPISGHNTLYWYLQNLGQGPELLIRYENEEAVDDSQLPKDRFSAERLKGVDSTLKIQPAELGDSAVYLCASSSLLAGELFFGEGSRLTVL.

This clone was counted a few times. The rearrangement uses TRBV7-9 and TRBJ2-5; 9 bases are shared with TRBD1. Germline CDR1 is SEHNR and CDR2 is FQNEAQ (reference sequence). The CDR3 loop spans 13 amino acids. Trimming cost V 5 bases and J 5 bases; bases outside gene matches: 3. The CDR3 nucleotides read TGTGCCAGCAGCATGGGACAGGGTGAGACCCAGTACTTC. This sequence encodes CASSMGQGETQYF. Looking up the rest from reference TRBV7-9 and TRBJ2-5 gives the full variable domain: DTGVSQNPRHKITKRGQNVTFRCDPISEHNRLYWYRQTLGQGPEFLTYFQNEAQLEKSRLLSDRFSAERPKGSFSTLEIQRTEQGDSAMYLCASSMGQGETQYFGPGTRLLVL.

The V and J genes are TRBV7-8 and TRBJ2-6; 9 bases line up with TRBD2. CDR3 length equals 13 residues. V lost 11 bases, J lost 4 bases, and 3 bases stayed unmatched. Germline V gene lookup returns CDR1 SGHVS and CDR2 FQNEAQ. The CDR3 nucleotides read TGTGCCGCGGGGGGGGACGGGGCCAACGTCCTGACTTTC. Its translation: CAAGGDGANVLTF.

This sequence joins TRBV12-3 or TRBV12-4 and TRBJ2-7; unclear D gene. The CDR3 contains 12 residues. V shed 6 bases and J shed 6 bases, with 12 bases lying between them. The CDR3 sequence: CASRPVVGEQYF. The CDR3, as DNA: TGTGCCAGCAGGCCCGTCGTCGGCGAGCAGTACTTC.

This chain joins TRBV9 and TRBJ2-5; no definite D call. CDR3 length: 16 amino acids. V dropped 0 bases and J dropped 1 base, with 13 bases sitting between them. Germline V gene lookup returns CDR1 SGDLS and CDR2 YYNGEE. The CDR3 loop reads CASSVGPLRSQETQYF. Written as DNA, the CDR3 is TGTGCCAGCAGCGTAGGGCCCCTCAGGTCCCAAGAGACCCAGTACTTC.

The chain recombines TRBV19 with TRBJ1-1; D is unclear. V dropped 4 bases and J dropped 7 bases, with 13 bases sitting between them. Germline CDR1 reads LNHDA; CDR2 reads SQIVND (reference sequence). This CDR3 has 13 residues. The CDR3 DNA reads TGTGCCAGTAGTACTTGGGCAACGGATGAAGCTTTCTTT. Amino acid sequence: CASSTWATDEAFF.

This clone was counted once. The chain joins TRBV4-2 to TRBJ2-3, with 12 bases aligning to TRBD2. The CDR3 is made up of 17 amino acids. Germline V gene lookup returns CDR1 LGHNA and CDR2 YNFKEQ. V trimming: 5 bases; J trimming: 3 bases; junction bases outside the gene matches: 9. The CDR3 sequence is CASSFETSGGLTDTQYF. CDR3 nucleotides: TGTGCCAGCAGCTTCGAGACTAGCGGGGGACTTACAGATACGCAGTATTTT.